These 21 T cell receptor beta chains were sequenced from one sample in a study of blood T cell repertoires in COVID-19. Libraries were prepared by immunoSEQ multiplex PCR; TCRdb keeps only in-frame clonotypes and omits some of them. The data contain 55,000 to 80,000 clones, roughly three quarters of them singletons. Sequenced input: peripheral blood. These receptors originate from a woman aged 80 or over with active or convalescent COVID-19.

This chain uses TRBV9 with TRBJ1-1, with D hard to call. CDR1 is SGDLS, CDR2 YYNGEE, per germline. Trimming cost V 0 bases and J 4 bases, with 10 bases left between them. The CDR3 spans 14 residues. CDR3 sequence reads: CASSVGPEGTEAFF. In DNA, the CDR3 is TGTGCCAGCAGCGTAGGGCCGGAGGGCACTGAAGCTTTCTTT.

The rearrangement links TRBV12-3 or TRBV12-4 to TRBJ1-1; D gene uncertain. CDR3 size: 11 residues. The V and J ends lost 8 bases and 10 bases respectively, with 14 bases between them. The CDR3, as DNA: TGTGCCAGCGTCACCACGGGTGTAGCTTTCTTT. The encoded protein is CASVTTGVAFF.

The chain is built from TRBV5-4 and TRBJ1-3; D uncertain. The germline V gene encodes CDR1 SGHNT and CDR2 YYREEE (reference sequence). CDR3 length equals 15 residues. V lost 2 bases and J 0 bases, leaving 9 bases between the germline ends. CDR3 residues: CASSLQGSSGNTIYF. The CDR3 bases are TGTGCCAGCAGCTTACAAGGGAGCTCTGGAAACACCATATATTTT.

This chain uses TRBV5-6 with TRBJ1-2, with 9 bases lining up with TRBD1. V was clipped by 3 bases and J by 3 bases; unmatched bases: 6. CDR3 length: 15 residues. The germline V gene encodes CDR1 SGHDT and CDR2 YYEEEE. This CDR3 reads CASSWAGTGYYGYTF. Here the CDR3 DNA reads TGTGCCAGCAGCTGGGCGGGGACAGGGTACTATGGCTACACCTTC.

The rearrangement joins TRBV29-1 to TRBJ2-1; 13 bases map to TRBD2. J lost 0 bases, V lost 6 bases, and 14 bases had no gene match. Germline values: CDR1 SQVTM, CDR2 ANQGSEA. This CDR3 has 19 amino acids. CDR3 region: CSVIGLAGALSSSYNEQFF. CDR3 nucleotide sequence: TGCAGCGTGATAGGACTAGCGGGGGCCTTAAGCAGCTCCTACAATGAGCAGTTCTTC.

The V gene is TRBV6-5, the J gene TRBJ1-6; no definite D call. V was clipped by 5 bases and J by 8 bases, with 16 bases between them. The CDR3 has 15 residues. Germline V gene sequence: CDR1 MNHEY, CDR2 SVGAGI. CDR3: CASSTDRGYDSPLHF. CDR3 sequence (DNA): TGTGCCAGCAGTACCGACCGAGGGTATGATTCACCCCTCCACTTT.

This sequence joins TRBV7-9 and TRBJ1-3, with TRBD1 matching 7 bases. This CDR3 has 16 residues. J gave up 1 base and V 7 bases, and 10 bases lay outside the gene matches. Germline CDR1 reads SEHNR; CDR2 reads FQNEAQ (reference sequence). CDR3 sequence: CASTLGQDLSGNTIYF. The CDR3, as DNA: TGTGCCAGCACTCTCGGACAGGACCTATCTGGAAACACCATATATTTT.

The chain recombines TRBV7-9 with TRBJ1-1; D possibly corresponds to TRBD1 (6 bases). Trimming shortened V by 4 bases and J by 0 bases, and 15 bases separated the two germline ends. The germline V gene has CDR1 SEHNR and CDR2 FQNEAQ (reference sequence). This CDR3 region has 16 residues. CDR3 amino acids: CASSYRSGHLNTEAFF. For the CDR3, the DNA is TGTGCCAGCAGCTATCGATCGGGACACTTGAACACTGAAGCTTTCTTT. The complete variable domain, with remaining parts taken from reference TRBV7-9 and TRBJ1-1, reads DTGVSQNPRHKITKRGQNVTFRCDPISEHNRLYWYRQTLGQGPEFLTYFQNEAQLEKSRLLSDRFSAERPKGSFSTLEIQRTEQGDSAMYLCASSYRSGHLNTEAFFGQGTRLTVV.

Within the sample, this clone is medium-sized (0.01 to 0.1%). The CDR3 protein is CASGTETTEAFF. DNA of the CDR3: TGTGCCAGCGGGACAGAGACCACTGAAGCTTTCTTT. The chain has TRBV12-3 or TRBV12-4 and TRBJ1-1; 7 bases agree with TRBD1. This CDR3 spans 12 amino acids. The junction had 4 bases not matched to a gene; V was cut back by 8 bases and J by 4 bases.

The genes are TRBV2 and TRBJ1-4; 7 bases are a match to TRBD1. Germline lookup yields CDR1 SNHLY and CDR2 FYNNEI. The CDR3 spans 13 residues. Losses at the gene ends were 6 bases for V and 11 bases for J; bases not matched to a gene: 9. In DNA form, the CDR3 reads TGTGCCAGCAGAGGGGGCCCCTCGGCTAAACTGTTTTTT. It translates to CASRGGPSAKLFF.

CDR3 region: CAISDSAVGSDTEAFF. The CDR3 DNA sequence: TGTGCCATCAGTGATTCCGCCGTAGGGAGCGACACTGAAGCTTTCTTT. J is TRBJ1-1 and V is TRBV10-3; D remains ambiguous. In germline, CDR1 is ENHRY, CDR2 SYGVKD. V was pared by 3 bases and J by 3 bases, with 17 bases between. The CDR3 contains 16 residues.

This clone was recorded a few times. V usage is TRBV6-6 and J usage is TRBJ1-4, with 7 bases identical to TRBD1. The length of the CDR3 is 16 residues. Germline V lookup: CDR1 MNHNY, CDR2 SVGAGI (reference sequence). J was trimmed by 5 bases and V by 6 bases; bases with no gene match: 12. CDR3 sequence (DNA): TGTGCCAGCAGCGCTGGACAGGCTCACTCAAATGAAAAACTGTTTTTT. Translating it yields CASSAGQAHSNEKLFF.

V gene TRBV10-3 combines with J gene TRBJ1-3; possibly TRBD1 for D (5 bases). This CDR3 region has 16 residues. The V end was cut by 1 base, the J end by 0 bases, with 10 bases between. The germline V gene has CDR1 ENHRY and CDR2 SYGVKD. As DNA, the CDR3 is TGTGCCATCAGTGAGTTGGACAAAGACTCTGGAAACACCATATATTTT. Translating gives CAISELDKDSGNTIYF.

There are a few counts of this clone. The chain links TRBV3-1 (or the pseudogene TRBV3-2) to TRBJ1-2; D ambiguous. This CDR3 spans 15 amino acids. V lost 3 bases and J lost 0, with 11 bases in between. Germline V gene lookup returns CDR1 LGHDT and CDR2 YNNKEL (reference sequence). This CDR3 is CASSHHQDSNYGYTF. The CDR3 DNA reads TGTGCCAGCAGCCACCACCAGGACTCTAACTATGGCTACACCTTC.

The chain links TRBV7-3 to TRBJ2-1, with 7 nucleotides matching TRBD2. The CDR3 runs 14 residues. Germline CDR1 SGHTA, CDR2 FQGTGA. V dropped 8 bases and J dropped 0; count of bases not matched to a gene: 4. The CDR3 DNA sequence: TGTGCCAGCGGGGAGGGATTCTCCTACAATGAGCAGTTCTTC. This encodes CASGEGFSYNEQFF.

The chain has TRBV7-7 and TRBJ2-2; 10 nucleotides agree with TRBD2. After removal of 2 bases from V and 5 bases from J, the junction contained 5 bases not matched to a gene. Germline CDR1 and CDR2: SSHAT and FNYEAQ (reference sequence). The CDR3 covers 16 residues. The CDR3 reads CASSLTASGGTGELFF. CDR3 coding DNA: TGTGCCAGCAGCTTAACGGCTAGCGGGGGTACCGGGGAGCTGTTTTTT. Full variable domain (outside the CDR3, taken from reference TRBV7-7 and TRBJ2-2): GAGVSQSPRYKVTKRGQDVTLRCDPISSHATLYWYQQALGQGPEFLTYFNYEAQPDKSGLPSDRFSAERPEGSISTLTIQRTEQRDSAMYRCASSLTASGGTGELFFGEGSRLTVL.

V is TRBV27 and J is TRBJ2-7, with 9 bases identical to TRBD2. The length of the CDR3 is 14 residues. The V gene end was trimmed by 5 bases and the J gene end by 0 bases; junction bases not matched to a gene: 2. Germline CDR1 MNHEY, CDR2 SMNVEV (reference sequence). CDR3 nucleotide sequence: TGTGCCAGCAGTAATAGCGGGGGCTCCTACGAGCAGTACTTC. Protein product: CASSNSGGSYEQYF.

The chain joins TRBV19 to TRBJ1-2, with 10 bases that match TRBD1. This CDR3 comprises 14 residues. Per the germline V gene, CDR1 is LNHDA and CDR2 is SQIVND (reference sequence). V was clipped by 3 bases and J by 8 bases; unmatched bases: 6. CDR3 bases: TGTGCCAGTAGTATCCCGGGACAGGGGAAAGGCTACACCTTC. This encodes CASSIPGQGKGYTF. Drawing the rest from reference TRBV19 and TRBJ1-2, the complete variable domain is DGGITQSPKYLFRKEGQNVTLSCEQNLNHDAMYWYRQDPGQGLRLIYYSQIVNDFQKGDIAEGYSVSREKKESFPLTVTSAQKNPTAFYLCASSIPGQGKGYTFGSGTRLTVV.

The gene calls are TRBV15 and TRBJ1-2; TRBD1 aligns across 7 bases. J gave up 2 bases and V 8 bases, and 11 bases lay outside the gene matches. This CDR3 has 15 amino acids. CDR1 and CDR2 from the germline V gene are LNHNV and YYDKDF (reference sequence). CDR3 bases: TGTGCCACCGCTTTGGGGGGACAGTCCAACTATGGCTACACCTTC. It yields the protein CATALGGQSNYGYTF.

V gene TRBV11-2 combines with J gene TRBJ2-7; 9 nucleotides match TRBD2. There are 17 residues in the CDR3. Germline V gene data show CDR1 as SGHAT and CDR2 as FQNNGV. V was pared by 7 bases and J by 2 bases, with 15 bases of the junction left unmatched. The CDR3 nucleotides are TGTGCCAGCACCATCGGGCGGGGGGGGCGCCGGGCCTACGAGCAGTACTTC. Protein: CASTIGRGGRRAYEQYF.

The chain uses TRBV4-1 and TRBJ1-1, with 12 bases aligning to TRBD1. The CDR3 length is 19 residues. Germline-derived CDR1 and CDR2 are MGHRA and YSYEKL. V shed 0 bases and J 4 bases; nucleotides not matched to a gene: 12. The CDR3 bases are TGCGCCAGCAGCCAAGATACGAAGGGACAGGGGGCAGCCAGCACTGAAGCTTTCTTT. Amino acid sequence: CASSQDTKGQGAASTEAFF.